A selection of T cell receptor beta chains follows, all from one sample in a study of T cells after yellow fever vaccination. Via MiXCR, TCRdb re-called the 5' RACE reads, giving one row per CDR3 protein. Seen here are 300,000 to 400,000 distinct CDR3 sequences, around 8.1% observed once, and the top ten hold roughly a sixth. The sample was PBMCs, taken around 45 days after the first yellow fever vaccination. The receptors here all came from a man between 18 and 35 years old who received the YFV17D yellow fever vaccine. Both conserved end residues are part of each CDR3. A D gene is named only where the DNA matches it firmly. Not all rows give a size; the values are once, few, many and, for expanded clones, a class.

size: few; V: TRBV4-3; D: TRBD1; J: TRBJ2-2; CDR3: CASGYRGLTGELFF; DNA: TGCGCCAGCGGCTACAGGGGATTAACCGGGGAGCTGTTTTTT
size: many; V: TRBV7-9; D: TRBD2; J: TRBJ2-4; CDR3: CASSSPGTSDENIQYF; DNA: TGTGCCAGCAGCTCCCCCGGGACTAGCGACGAAAACATTCAGTACTTC
size: few; V: TRBV7-2; D: TRBD1; J: TRBJ2-3; CDR3: CASSLARNRGITTDTQYF; DNA: TGTGCCAGCAGCTTAGCGAGGAACAGGGGTATAACCACAGATACGCAGTATTTT
size: -; V: TRBV12-3/TRBV12-4; D: TRBD2; J: TRBJ2-1; CDR3: CASRTGTSWVEQFF; DNA: TGTGCCAGCAGGACCGGGACTAGCTGGGTGGAGCAGTTCTTC
size: once; V: TRBV4-1; D: -; J: TRBJ2-1; CDR3: CASSQGPGRNVGEQFF; DNA: TGCGCCAGCAGCCAAGGACCTGGTCGGAACGTAGGTGAGCAGTTCTTC
size: -; V: TRBV6-5; D: -; J: TRBJ1-5; CDR3: CASSYSDGNQPQHF; DNA: TGTGCCAGCAGTTACTCGGACGGGAATCAGCCCCAGCATTTT
size: many; V: TRBV6-5; D: -; J: TRBJ1-1; CDR3: CASRRGATEAFF; DNA: TGTGCCAGCAGAAGGGGGGCCACTGAAGCTTTCTTT
size: -; V: TRBV5-4; D: -; J: TRBJ1-2; CDR3: CASSNRGKNYGYTF; DNA: TGTGCCAGCAGCAACCGCGGGAAAAACTATGGCTACACCTTC
size: -; V: TRBV11-1; D: -; J: TRBJ2-4; CDR3: CASSLAPDPLRRSPAKNIQYF; DNA: TGTGCCAGCAGCTTAGCTCCCGACCCACTTCGACGTAGTCCAGCCAAAAACATTCAGTACTTC
size: -; V: TRBV18; D: -; J: TRBJ2-3; CDR3: CASSPRGGETGDTQYF; DNA: TGTGCCAGCTCACCACGTGGGGGCGAAACTGGTGATACGCAGTATTTT
size: few; V: TRBV11-1; D: TRBD1; J: TRBJ2-2; CDR3: CASNSGTGATGELFF; DNA: TGTGCCAGCAACTCCGGGACAGGAGCCACCGGGGAGCTGTTTTTT
size: -; V: TRBV9; D: -; J: TRBJ2-3; CDR3: CASASPSDTQYF; DNA: TGTGCCAGCGCCTCCCCTAGCGATACGCAGTATTTT
size: few; V: TRBV27; D: -; J: TRBJ1-2; CDR3: CASSLYGGGYTF; DNA: TGTGCCAGCAGTTTATACGGGGGCGGCTACACCTTC
size: -; V: TRBV7-9; D: -; J: TRBJ1-5; CDR3: CASSLSNTLSNQPQHF; DNA: TGTGCCAGCAGCTTATCGAATACTCTTAGCAATCAGCCCCAGCATTTT
size: -; V: TRBV6-5; D: TRBD1; J: TRBJ2-7; CDR3: CASRPTLTGNEQYF; DNA: TGTGCCAGCAGGCCCACTTTGACAGGGAACGAGCAGTACTTC
size: -; V: TRBV10-3; D: TRBD2; J: TRBJ2-7; CDR3: CAISDGGTTYEQYF; DNA: TGTGCCATCAGTGATGGGGGGACTACCTACGAGCAGTACTTC
size: -; V: TRBV25-1; D: -; J: TRBJ1-6; CDR3: CASSEQQGGNSPLHF; DNA: TGTGCCAGCAGCGAACAGCAGGGAGGCAATTCACCCCTCCACTTT
size: -; V: TRBV6-2/TRBV6-3; D: TRBD1; J: TRBJ2-2; CDR3: CASSYSRGTGSTGELFF; DNA: TGTGCCAGCAGTTACTCGAGGGGGACAGGGAGTACCGGGGAGCTGTTTTTT
size: -; V: TRBV11-2; D: TRBD2; J: TRBJ2-3; CDR3: CASSPITSAPTDTQYF; DNA: TGTGCCAGCAGCCCTATTACTAGCGCTCCCACAGATACGCAGTATTTT
size: few; V: TRBV27; D: TRBD1; J: TRBJ2-5; CDR3: CASRTNTGAGETQYF; DNA: TGTGCCAGCAGAACCAATACAGGGGCCGGGGAGACCCAGTACTTC
size: -; V: TRBV5-5; D: -; J: TRBJ1-1; CDR3: CASSLYVGKIGNTEAFF; DNA: TGTGCCAGCAGCTTATACGTCGGAAAGATCGGGAACACTGAAGCTTTCTTT
size: -; V: TRBV20-1; D: TRBD2; J: TRBJ2-7; CDR3: CSAPLAGVYSYEQYF; DNA: TGCAGTGCCCCACTAGCGGGGGTTTACTCCTACGAGCAGTACTTC
size: many; V: TRBV7-2; D: -; J: TRBJ2-3; CDR3: CASSLVKAGDLTDTQYF; DNA: TGTGCCAGCAGCTTAGTAAAAGCGGGCGACCTCACAGATACGCAGTATTTT
size: -; V: TRBV4-2; D: -; J: TRBJ2-5; CDR3: CASSQVGINEETQYF; DNA: TGTGCCAGCAGCCAAGTAGGGATCAACGAAGAGACCCAGTACTTC
size: few; V: TRBV7-2; D: TRBD1; J: TRBJ1-1; CDR3: CASSLTGHMNTEAFF; DNA: TGTGCCAGCAGCTTGACAGGGCATATGAACACTGAAGCTTTCTTT
size: many; V: TRBV5-4; D: TRBD1; J: TRBJ2-5; CDR3: CASSRQGSVETQYF; DNA: TGTGCCAGCAGCAGACAGGGGTCGGTGGAGACCCAGTACTTC
size: -; V: TRBV30; D: -; J: TRBJ2-1; CDR3: CAWDTLRNEQFF; DNA: TGTGCCTGGGACACCTTGAGGAATGAGCAGTTCTTC
size: -; V: TRBV20-1; D: -; J: TRBJ1-5; CDR3: CSARVTGNQPQHF; DNA: TGCAGTGCTAGAGTTACAGGGAATCAGCCCCAGCATTTT
size: -; V: TRBV29-1; D: -; J: TRBJ2-5; CDR3: CSAEVAIIQETQYF; DNA: TGCAGCGCTGAGGTCGCGATAATCCAAGAGACCCAGTACTTC
size: -; V: TRBV5-5; D: -; J: TRBJ2-2; CDR3: CASSNDPANTGELFF; DNA: TGTGCCAGCAGCAACGACCCGGCGAACACCGGGGAGCTGTTTTTT
size: -; V: TRBV20-1; D: TRBD2; J: TRBJ2-7; CDR3: CSAGGGQPSYEQYF; DNA: TGCAGTGCCGGGGGGGGACAACCTTCCTACGAGCAGTACTTC
size: few; V: TRBV3-1; D: TRBD1; J: TRBJ1-2; CDR3: CASSRDSGPYGYTF; DNA: TGTGCCAGCAGCCGGGACAGCGGGCCCTATGGCTACACCTTC
size: -; V: TRBV20-1; D: TRBD2; J: TRBJ2-1; CDR3: CSASNGGGGLYNEQFF; DNA: TGCAGTGCTAGCAACGGGGGGGGCGGATTGTATAATGAGCAGTTCTTC
size: -; V: TRBV30; D: -; J: TRBJ2-6; CDR3: CAWTRLSSGANVLTF; DNA: TGTGCCTGGACTCGACTCAGCTCTGGGGCCAACGTCCTGACTTTC
size: few; V: TRBV7-9; D: TRBD1; J: TRBJ1-5; CDR3: CASSPDREGQPQHF; DNA: TGTGCCAGCAGTCCGGACAGGGAGGGACAGCCCCAGCATTTT
size: -; V: TRBV20-1; D: -; J: TRBJ1-4; CDR3: CSSKPRAGNEKLFF; DNA: TGCAGTTCAAAACCCCGGGCGGGGAATGAAAAACTGTTTTTT
size: -; V: TRBV12-3/TRBV12-4; D: -; J: TRBJ1-1; CDR3: CASSRDTGNTEAFF; DNA: TGTGCCAGCAGTCGAGACACGGGGAACACTGAAGCTTTCTTT
size: few; V: TRBV27; D: -; J: TRBJ2-7; CDR3: CASSPAGAAGSYEQYF; DNA: TGTGCCAGCAGTCCTGCGGGCGCGGCAGGGTCCTACGAGCAGTACTTC
size: -; V: TRBV24-1; D: -; J: TRBJ1-2; CDR3: CATSSPAANYGYTF; DNA: TGTGCCACCAGTTCCCCCGCAGCTAACTATGGCTACACCTTC
size: few; V: TRBV29-1; D: -; J: TRBJ1-1; CDR3: CSVTEINTEAFF; DNA: TGCAGCGTGACAGAAATCAACACTGAAGCTTTCTTT
size: -; V: TRBV3-1; D: -; J: TRBJ2-3; CDR3: CASSQVSDTQYF; DNA: TGTGCCAGCAGCCAAGTTTCCGATACGCAGTATTTT
size: few; V: TRBV7-2; D: -; J: TRBJ2-7; CDR3: CASSLALAYEQYF; DNA: TGTGCCAGCAGCTTAGCACTAGCTTACGAGCAGTACTTC
size: -; V: TRBV12-3/TRBV12-4; D: -; J: TRBJ2-7; CDR3: CASSLWGIHPYEQYF; DNA: TGTGCCAGCAGCCTTTGGGGGATCCATCCCTACGAGCAGTACTTC
size: few; V: TRBV3-1; D: -; J: TRBJ1-1; CDR3: CASSQAGAGRNTEAFF; DNA: TGTGCCAGCAGCCAAGCGGGGGCAGGCCGGAACACTGAAGCTTTCTTT
size: many; V: TRBV5-1; D: TRBD1; J: TRBJ2-5; CDR3: CASSLAGQGAETQYF; DNA: TGCGCCAGCAGCTTGGCCGGACAGGGGGCTGAGACCCAGTACTTC
size: few; V: TRBV12-3/TRBV12-4; D: -; J: TRBJ1-2; CDR3: CASRTLEGNYGYTF; DNA: TGTGCCAGCAGGACCCTCGAGGGCAACTATGGCTACACCTTC
size: few; V: TRBV5-1; D: -; J: TRBJ2-2; CDR3: CASSLFWQGPNTGELFF; DNA: TGCGCCAGCAGCTTGTTTTGGCAGGGGCCCAACACCGGGGAGCTGTTTTTT
size: few; V: TRBV20-1; D: TRBD2; J: TRBJ2-2; CDR3: CSARELAGGRDTGELFF; DNA: TGCAGTGCTAGAGAGCTAGCGGGGGGGCGGGACACCGGGGAGCTGTTTTTT
size: -; V: TRBV9; D: -; J: TRBJ1-6; CDR3: CASSVMAMPPLHF; DNA: TGTGCCAGCAGCGTAATGGCGATGCCGCCCCTCCACTTT
size: -; V: TRBV6-1; D: -; J: TRBJ2-7; CDR3: CASRQGQNYEQYF; DNA: TGTGCCAGCAGACAAGGACAGAACTACGAGCAGTACTTC
size: few; V: TRBV29-1; D: -; J: TRBJ2-3; CDR3: CSVQTGDTDTQYF; DNA: TGCAGCGTTCAGACGGGGGACACAGATACGCAGTATTTT
size: -; V: TRBV6-5; D: -; J: TRBJ2-5; CDR3: CASSYTSFGQETQYF; DNA: TGTGCCAGCAGTTACACGTCGTTCGGACAAGAGACCCAGTACTTC
size: few; V: TRBV7-9; D: TRBD1; J: TRBJ2-5; CDR3: CASSPRDSQETQYF; DNA: TGTGCCAGCAGCCCTCGGGACAGTCAAGAGACCCAGTACTTC
size: -; V: TRBV7-9; D: -; J: TRBJ1-6; CDR3: CASSFNPRDSPLHF; DNA: TGTGCCAGCAGCTTTAATCCGCGGGATTCACCCCTCCACTTT
size: -; V: TRBV29-1; D: TRBD1; J: TRBJ1-2; CDR3: CSAYLTGGNGYTF; DNA: TGCAGCGCCTATTTAACAGGGGGCAATGGCTACACCTTC
size: -; V: TRBV9; D: -; J: TRBJ1-2; CDR3: CASSVGRRRGYTF; DNA: TGTGCCAGCAGCGTAGGACGGCGGCGTGGCTACACCTTC
size: few; V: TRBV20-1; D: -; J: TRBJ1-1; CDR3: CSARDPGGGNTEAFF; DNA: TGCAGTGCTAGAGATCCCGGGGGTGGGAACACTGAAGCTTTCTTT